Each of the 2 T cell receptor beta chains below was sequenced from the same sample in a study of T cells in Graves' hyperthyroidism and ophthalmopathy. It was RNA transcripts that yielded the amplified TCR beta CDR3 regions. In the first-round RT-PCR of the TCR CDR3, the HTBI primer set was used. TCRdb reprocessed the multiplex PCR reads via MiXCR and lists one record per CDR3 protein. The sample lists hundreds of thousands of distinct CDR3 sequences, about half seen once, with about 7.8% in the top ten. Material: peripheral blood or thyroid tissue (not recorded which). These receptors all stem from a woman younger than 35 with Graves' hyperthyroidism.

This clonotype was counted a few times. The junction differs from germline at one of its ends, possibly a read error. The rearrangement links TRBV10-3 to TRBJ2-7, with 7 bases identical to TRBD1. The CDR3 is 14 amino acids. Germline CDR1 and CDR2: ENHRY and SYGVKD. CDR3 nucleotides: TGTGCCAGCAGTTACTTGGGACAGAGCTACGAGCAGTACTTC. It yields the protein CASSYLGQSYEQYF.

This chain joins TRBV7-8 and TRBJ2-7, with unresolved D. Germline-derived CDR1 and CDR2 are SGHVS and FQNEAQ. The V gene lost 3 bases and the J gene lost 1 base, with 10 bases spanning the gap. This CDR3 region has 14 residues. CDR3 residues: CASSLGTISYEQYF. The CDR3 DNA reads as TGTGCCAGCAGCTTGGGCACAATATCCTACGAGCAGTACTTC.